This entry describes one T cell receptor (beta chain). Germline loops: CDR1 SGDLS, CDR2 YYNGEE. The length of the CDR3 is 14 residues. V lost 6 bases and J lost 5; bases outside the gene matches: 10. Through a sample-barcoded 5' primer and a J-beta primer mix, a second PCR was run for roughly 6 to 11 cycles. TCRdb processed the 5' RACE reads anew with MiXCR; each CDR3 protein has one entry. Here the sample spans approximately 490,000 distinct CDR3 sequences, 24% being singletons. This entry comes from a study of blood T cells in healthy people across ages. This same sample was also part of a study on T cells of mothers and their children.

Sequencing was performed on blood. The rearrangement links TRBV9 to TRBJ2-5; TRBD1 matches at 7 bases. The TCR comes from a boy aged 5-17 years in good health. The chain's CDR3 is CASKGAVEDETQYF. The DNA of the CDR3 is TGTGCCAGCAAGGGGGCAGTTGAAGACGAGACCCAGTACTTC.